This TCR beta chain appears in the sequencing data of a study of OX40 agonist ivuxolimab in advanced cancers. Study overall: Averaging roughly 60 years in age, with a range of about 23 to 80, the cohort was around 85% male.

This CDR3 is built from 12 residues. V lost 1 base to trimming and J lost 12 bases, with 10 bases between them. CDR1 and CDR2 from the germline V gene are SEHNR and FQNEAQ (reference sequence). Clones were sequenced by immunoSEQ multiplex PCR, and TCRdb holds only the in-frame ones, with some missing. There are about 39,000 clones in the sample; about 93% occur only once, and roughly a fifth lies in the top ten. The specimen comprised CD4+ or CD8+ T cells sorted from blood, sampled in a trial of the OX40 agonist ivuxolimab. V and J are TRBV7-9 and TRBJ2-1, with no clear D. This TCR was sampled from an adult with an advanced solid tumor such as melanoma, head and neck, liver or kidney cancer. This CDR3 reads CASSLGTLGQFF. The CDR3 DNA reads TGTGCCAGCAGCTTAGGGACGCTTGGGCAGTTCTTC.